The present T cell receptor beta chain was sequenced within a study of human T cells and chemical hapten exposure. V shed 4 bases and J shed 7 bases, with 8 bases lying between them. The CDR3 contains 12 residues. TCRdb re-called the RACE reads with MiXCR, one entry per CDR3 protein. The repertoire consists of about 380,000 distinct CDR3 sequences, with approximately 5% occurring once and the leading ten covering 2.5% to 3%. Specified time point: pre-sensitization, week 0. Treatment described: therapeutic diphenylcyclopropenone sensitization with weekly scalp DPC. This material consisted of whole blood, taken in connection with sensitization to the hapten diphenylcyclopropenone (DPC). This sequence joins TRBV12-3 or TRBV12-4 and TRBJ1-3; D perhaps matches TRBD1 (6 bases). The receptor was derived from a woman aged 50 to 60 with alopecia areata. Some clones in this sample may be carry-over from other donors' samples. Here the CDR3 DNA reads TGTGCCAGCAGTTGGGGGGCGAACACCATATATTTT. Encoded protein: CASSWGANTIYF.